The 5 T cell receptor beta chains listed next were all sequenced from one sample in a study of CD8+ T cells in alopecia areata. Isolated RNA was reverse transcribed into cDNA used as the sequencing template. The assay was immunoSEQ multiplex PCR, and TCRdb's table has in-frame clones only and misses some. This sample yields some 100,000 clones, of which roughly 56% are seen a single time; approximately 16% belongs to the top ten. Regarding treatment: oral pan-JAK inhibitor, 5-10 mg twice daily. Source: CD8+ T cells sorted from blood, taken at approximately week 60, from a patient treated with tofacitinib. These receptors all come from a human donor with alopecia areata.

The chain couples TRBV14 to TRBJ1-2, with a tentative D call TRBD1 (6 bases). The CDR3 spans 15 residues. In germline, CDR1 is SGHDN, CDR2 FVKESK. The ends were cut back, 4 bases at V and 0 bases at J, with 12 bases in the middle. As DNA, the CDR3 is TGTGCCAGCAGCCCAGGGGCAGGGACTAACTATGGCTACACCTTC. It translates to CASSPGAGTNYGYTF.

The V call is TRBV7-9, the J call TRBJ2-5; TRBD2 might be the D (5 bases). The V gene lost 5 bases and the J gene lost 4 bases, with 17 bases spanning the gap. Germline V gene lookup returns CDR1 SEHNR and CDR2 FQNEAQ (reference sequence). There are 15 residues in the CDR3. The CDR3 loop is CASSPYLRTGETQYF. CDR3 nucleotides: TGTGCCAGCAGCCCCTATCTTAGGACTGGAGAGACCCAGTACTTC.

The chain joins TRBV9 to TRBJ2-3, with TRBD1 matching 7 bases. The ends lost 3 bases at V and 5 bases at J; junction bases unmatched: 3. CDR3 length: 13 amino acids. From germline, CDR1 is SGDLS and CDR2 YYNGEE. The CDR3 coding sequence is TGTGCCAGCAGCGCAGGGGGTGGAGATACGCAGTATTTT. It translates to CASSAGGGDTQYF. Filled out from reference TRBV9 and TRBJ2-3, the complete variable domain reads DSGVTQTPKHLITATGQRVTLRCSPRSGDLSVYWYQQSLDQGLQFLIQYYNGEERAKGNILERFSAQQFPDLHSELNLSSLELGDSALYFCASSAGGGDTQYFGPGTRLTVL.

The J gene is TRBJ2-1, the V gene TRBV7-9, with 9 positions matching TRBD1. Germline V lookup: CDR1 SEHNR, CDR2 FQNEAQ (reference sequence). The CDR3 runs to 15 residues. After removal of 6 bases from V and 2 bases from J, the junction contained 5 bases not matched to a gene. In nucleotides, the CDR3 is TGTGCCAGCAGACACAGGACAGGGGCCTACAATGAGCAGTTCTTC. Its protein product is CASRHRTGAYNEQFF.

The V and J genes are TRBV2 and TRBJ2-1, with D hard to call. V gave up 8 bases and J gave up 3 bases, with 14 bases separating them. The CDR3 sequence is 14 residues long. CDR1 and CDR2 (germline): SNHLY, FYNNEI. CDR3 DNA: TGTGCCAGCCGGCGTCGTGGGGACTACAATGAGCAGTTCTTC. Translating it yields CASRRRGDYNEQFF.